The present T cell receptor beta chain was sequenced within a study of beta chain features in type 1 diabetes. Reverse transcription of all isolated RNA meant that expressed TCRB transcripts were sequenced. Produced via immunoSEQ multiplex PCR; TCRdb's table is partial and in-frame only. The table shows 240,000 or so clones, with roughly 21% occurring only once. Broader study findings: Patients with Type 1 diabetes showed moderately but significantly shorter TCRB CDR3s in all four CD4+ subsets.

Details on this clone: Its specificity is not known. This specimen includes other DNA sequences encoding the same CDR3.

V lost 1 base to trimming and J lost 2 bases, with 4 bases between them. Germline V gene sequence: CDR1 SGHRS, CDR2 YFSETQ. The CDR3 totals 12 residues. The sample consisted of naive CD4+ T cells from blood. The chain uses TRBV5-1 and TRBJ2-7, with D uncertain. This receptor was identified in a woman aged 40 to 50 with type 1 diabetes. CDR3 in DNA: TGCGCCAGCAGCTTGCCAGCCTACGAGCAGTACTTC. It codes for CASSLPAYEQYF.